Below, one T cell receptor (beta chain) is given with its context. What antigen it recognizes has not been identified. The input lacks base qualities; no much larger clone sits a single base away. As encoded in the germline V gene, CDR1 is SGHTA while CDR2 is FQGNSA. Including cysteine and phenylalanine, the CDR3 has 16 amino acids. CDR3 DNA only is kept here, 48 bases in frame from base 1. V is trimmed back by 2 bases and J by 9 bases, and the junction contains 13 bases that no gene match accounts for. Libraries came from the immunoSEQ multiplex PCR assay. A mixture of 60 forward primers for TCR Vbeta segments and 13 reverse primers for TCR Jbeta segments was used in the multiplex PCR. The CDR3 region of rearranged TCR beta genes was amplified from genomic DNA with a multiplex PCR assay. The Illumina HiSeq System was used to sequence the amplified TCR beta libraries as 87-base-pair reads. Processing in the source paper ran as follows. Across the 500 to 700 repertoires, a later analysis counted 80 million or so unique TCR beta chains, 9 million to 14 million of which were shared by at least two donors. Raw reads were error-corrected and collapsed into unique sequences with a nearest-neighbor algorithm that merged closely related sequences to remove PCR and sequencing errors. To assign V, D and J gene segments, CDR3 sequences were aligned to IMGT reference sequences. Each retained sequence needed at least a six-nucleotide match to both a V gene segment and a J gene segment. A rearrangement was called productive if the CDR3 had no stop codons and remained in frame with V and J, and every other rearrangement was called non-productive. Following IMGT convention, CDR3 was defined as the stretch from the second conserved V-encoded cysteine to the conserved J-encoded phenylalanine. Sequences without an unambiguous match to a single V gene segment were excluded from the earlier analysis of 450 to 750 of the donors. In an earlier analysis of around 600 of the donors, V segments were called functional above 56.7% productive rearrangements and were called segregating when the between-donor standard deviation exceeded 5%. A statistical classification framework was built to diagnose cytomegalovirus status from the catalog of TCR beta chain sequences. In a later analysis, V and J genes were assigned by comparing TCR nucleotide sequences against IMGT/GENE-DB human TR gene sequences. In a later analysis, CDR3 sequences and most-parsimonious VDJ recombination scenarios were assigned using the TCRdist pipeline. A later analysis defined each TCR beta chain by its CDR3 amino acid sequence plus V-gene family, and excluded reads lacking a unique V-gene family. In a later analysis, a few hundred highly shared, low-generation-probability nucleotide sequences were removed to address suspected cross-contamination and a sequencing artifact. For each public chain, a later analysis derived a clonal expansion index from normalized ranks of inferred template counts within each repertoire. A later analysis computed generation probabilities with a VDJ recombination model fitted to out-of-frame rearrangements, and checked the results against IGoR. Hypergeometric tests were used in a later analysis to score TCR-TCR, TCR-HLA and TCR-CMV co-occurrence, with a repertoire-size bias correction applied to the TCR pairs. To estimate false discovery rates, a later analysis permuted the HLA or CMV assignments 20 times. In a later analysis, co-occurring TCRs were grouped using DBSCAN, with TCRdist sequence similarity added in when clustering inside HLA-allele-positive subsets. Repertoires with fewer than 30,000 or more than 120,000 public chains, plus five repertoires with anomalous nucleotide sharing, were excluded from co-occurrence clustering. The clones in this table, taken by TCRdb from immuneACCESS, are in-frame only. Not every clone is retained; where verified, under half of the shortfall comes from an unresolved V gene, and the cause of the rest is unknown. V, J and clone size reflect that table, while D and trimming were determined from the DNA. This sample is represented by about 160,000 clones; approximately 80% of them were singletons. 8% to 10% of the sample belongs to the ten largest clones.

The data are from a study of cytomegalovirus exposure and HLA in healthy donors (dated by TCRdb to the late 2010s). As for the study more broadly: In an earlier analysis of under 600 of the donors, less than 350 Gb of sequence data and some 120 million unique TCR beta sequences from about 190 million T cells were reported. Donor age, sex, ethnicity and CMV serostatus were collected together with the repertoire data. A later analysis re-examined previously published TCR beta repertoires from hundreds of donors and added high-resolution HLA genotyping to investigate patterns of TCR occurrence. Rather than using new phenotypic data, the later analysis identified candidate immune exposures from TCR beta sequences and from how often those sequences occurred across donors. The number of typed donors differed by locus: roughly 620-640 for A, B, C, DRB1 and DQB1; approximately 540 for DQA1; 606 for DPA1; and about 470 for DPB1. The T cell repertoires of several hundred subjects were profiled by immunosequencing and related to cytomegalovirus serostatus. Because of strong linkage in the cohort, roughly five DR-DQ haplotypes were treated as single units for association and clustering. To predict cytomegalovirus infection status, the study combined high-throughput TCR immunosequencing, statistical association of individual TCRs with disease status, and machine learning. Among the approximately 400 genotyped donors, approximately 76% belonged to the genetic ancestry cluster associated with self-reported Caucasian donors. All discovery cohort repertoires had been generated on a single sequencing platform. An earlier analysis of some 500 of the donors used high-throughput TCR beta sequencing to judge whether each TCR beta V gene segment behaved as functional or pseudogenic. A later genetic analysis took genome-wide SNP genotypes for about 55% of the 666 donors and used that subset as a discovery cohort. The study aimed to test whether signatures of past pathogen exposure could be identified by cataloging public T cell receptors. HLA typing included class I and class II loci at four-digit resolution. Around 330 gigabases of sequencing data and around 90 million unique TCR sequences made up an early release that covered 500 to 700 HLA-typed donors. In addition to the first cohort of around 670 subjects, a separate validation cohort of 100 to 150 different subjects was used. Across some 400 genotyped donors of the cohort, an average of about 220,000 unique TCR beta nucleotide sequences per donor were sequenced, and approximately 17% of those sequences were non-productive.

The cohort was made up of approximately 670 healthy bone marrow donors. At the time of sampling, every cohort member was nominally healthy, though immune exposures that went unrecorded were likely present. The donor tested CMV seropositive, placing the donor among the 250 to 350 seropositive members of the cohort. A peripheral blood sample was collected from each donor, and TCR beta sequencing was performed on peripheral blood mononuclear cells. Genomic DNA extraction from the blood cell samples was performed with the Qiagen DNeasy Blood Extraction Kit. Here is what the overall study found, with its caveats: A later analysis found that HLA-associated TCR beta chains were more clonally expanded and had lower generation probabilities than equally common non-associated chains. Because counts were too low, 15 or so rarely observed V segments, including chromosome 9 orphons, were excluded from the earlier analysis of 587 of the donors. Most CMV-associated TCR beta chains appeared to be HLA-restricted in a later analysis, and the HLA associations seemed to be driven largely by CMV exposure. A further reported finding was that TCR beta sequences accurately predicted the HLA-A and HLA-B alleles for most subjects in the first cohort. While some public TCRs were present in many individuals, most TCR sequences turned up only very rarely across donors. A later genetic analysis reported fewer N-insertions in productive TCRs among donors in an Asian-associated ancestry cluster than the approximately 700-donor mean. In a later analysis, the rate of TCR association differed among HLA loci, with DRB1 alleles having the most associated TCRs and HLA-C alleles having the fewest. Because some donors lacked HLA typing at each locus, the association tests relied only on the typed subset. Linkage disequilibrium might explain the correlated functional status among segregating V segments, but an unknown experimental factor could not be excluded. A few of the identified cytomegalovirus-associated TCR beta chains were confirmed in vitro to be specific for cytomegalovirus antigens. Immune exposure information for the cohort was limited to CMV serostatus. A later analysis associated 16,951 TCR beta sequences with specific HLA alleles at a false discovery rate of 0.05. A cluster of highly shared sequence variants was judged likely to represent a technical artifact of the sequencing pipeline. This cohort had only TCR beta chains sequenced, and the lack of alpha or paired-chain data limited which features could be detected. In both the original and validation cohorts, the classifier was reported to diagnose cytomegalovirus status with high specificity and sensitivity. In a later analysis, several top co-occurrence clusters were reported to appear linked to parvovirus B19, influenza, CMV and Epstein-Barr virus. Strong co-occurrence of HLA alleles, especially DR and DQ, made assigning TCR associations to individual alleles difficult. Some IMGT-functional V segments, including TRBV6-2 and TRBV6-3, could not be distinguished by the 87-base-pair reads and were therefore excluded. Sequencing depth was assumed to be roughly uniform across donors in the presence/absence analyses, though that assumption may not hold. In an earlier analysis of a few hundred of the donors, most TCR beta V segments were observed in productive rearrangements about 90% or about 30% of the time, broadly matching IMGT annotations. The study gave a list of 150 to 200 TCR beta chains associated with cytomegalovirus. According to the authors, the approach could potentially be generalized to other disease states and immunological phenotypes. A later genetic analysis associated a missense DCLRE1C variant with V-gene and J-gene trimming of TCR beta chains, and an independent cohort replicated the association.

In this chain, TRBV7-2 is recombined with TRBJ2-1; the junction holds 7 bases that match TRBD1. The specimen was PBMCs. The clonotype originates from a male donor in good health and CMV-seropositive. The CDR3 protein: CASSLRGQGVVGEQFF. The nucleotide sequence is TGTGCCAGCAGCTTAAGGGGGCAGGGGGTGGTCGGTGAGCAGTTCTTC.